These 18 T cell receptor beta chains originate from one sample sequenced in a study of T cell repertoires in cytomegalovirus infection. TCRdb re-derived calls from the reads in MiXCR, one entry per CDR3 protein. The sample carries more than 650,000 distinct CDR3 sequences, less than 40% recorded once. The sequenced material came from PBMCs. All receptors come from a human donor in good health (CMV status not recorded). Some clones in this sample may be carry-over from other donors' samples.

This clonotype was counted between two and nine times. This chain joins TRBV5-4 and TRBJ2-3, with 8 bases that match TRBD1. The germline V gene encodes CDR1 SGHNT and CDR2 YYREEE (reference sequence). The CDR3 has 16 amino acids. With 1 base clipped from V and 4 bases from J, the junction kept 8 bases outside the gene matches. The CDR3 DNA follows: TGTGCCAGCAGCTTGCAGGGGGCAAGTCCTCCAGATACGCAGTATTTT. Its protein product is CASSLQGASPPDTQYF.

The gene calls are TRBV7-9 and TRBJ2-7; TRBD2 might be the D (5 bases). CDR3 length equals 14 residues. Germline lookup yields CDR1 SEHNR and CDR2 FQNEAQ (reference sequence). Trimming took 4 bases from V and 3 from J, leaving 13 bases between them. CDR3 loop: CASSSRTLIYEQYF. DNA of the CDR3: TGTGCCAGCAGCTCCCGGACTCTGATCTACGAGCAGTACTTC.

This clonotype occurred a few times. The chain carries TRBV2 and TRBJ2-5; a possible D gene is TRBD1 (6 bases). V lost 7 bases to trimming and J lost 5 bases, with 11 bases between them. The CDR3 sequence is 12 residues long. Germline-derived CDR1 and CDR2 are SNHLY and FYNNEI. The CDR3: CASMQGTETQYF. The CDR3 nucleotides are TGTGCCAGCATGCAGGGGACGGAGACCCAGTACTTC.

This chain connects TRBV7-9 to TRBJ2-1; 10 bases map to TRBD2. V lost 3 bases and J lost 5; bases outside the gene matches: 7. CDR3 length equals 16 residues. The germline V gene encodes CDR1 SEHNR and CDR2 FQNEAQ (reference sequence). Here the CDR3 DNA reads TGTGCCAGCAGCTTTACGAGCGGGGGGGCAAACAATGAGCAGTTCTTC. Protein product: CASSFTSGGANNEQFF.

There are a few counts of this clonotype. The gene calls are TRBV27 and TRBJ1-1; D gene ambiguous. Germline loops: CDR1 MNHEY, CDR2 SMNVEV (reference sequence). This CDR3 is 14 amino acids long. Trimming shortened V by 0 bases and J by 0 bases, and 5 bases separated the two germline ends. CDR3 bases: TGTGCCAGCAGTTTATCTAGGGTGAACACTGAAGCTTTCTTT. This codes for CASSLSRVNTEAFF.

The rearrangement links TRBV29-1 to TRBJ1-2, with D possibly being TRBD1 (5 bases). CDR1 is SQVTM, CDR2 ANQGSEA, per germline. CDR3 length equals 13 residues. V was trimmed by 7 bases and J by 1 base, leaving 13 bases between them. This CDR3 reads CSGGDESNYGYTF. The CDR3 DNA sequence: TGCAGCGGGGGGGACGAAAGTAACTATGGCTACACCTTC.

The V call is TRBV27, the J call TRBJ1-6; D call uncertain. The germline V gene encodes CDR1 MNHEY and CDR2 SMNVEV (reference sequence). The CDR3 sequence is 13 residues long. V was shortened by 2 bases and J by 5 bases, with 4 bases between the two germline ends. This CDR3 reads CASSLKDNSPLHF. CDR3 nucleotide sequence: TGTGCCAGCAGTTTAAAGGATAATTCACCCCTCCACTTT.

The chain couples TRBV7-9 to TRBJ2-7; 7 bases are shared with TRBD1. Germline-derived CDR1 and CDR2 are SEHNR and FQNEAQ (reference sequence). This CDR3 comprises 13 residues. Unmatched junction bases numbered 6, after V lost 5 bases and J lost 5 bases. DNA for the CDR3: TGTGCCAGCAGCCTCAGACAGGGAAACGAGCAGTACTTC. Translating it yields CASSLRQGNEQYF.

This clonotype turned up a few times. This chain uses TRBV7-8 with TRBJ2-1; D is possibly TRBD1 or TRBD2 (6 bases each). Germline CDR1 reads SGHVS; CDR2 reads FQNEAQ. V lost 1 base, J lost 0 bases, and 16 bases lay in between. The CDR3 runs to 18 residues. The CDR3 loop is CASSLDVGGPSSYNEQFF. Here the CDR3 DNA reads TGTGCCAGCAGCTTAGACGTTGGGGGGCCGAGCTCCTACAATGAGCAGTTCTTC.

This clonotype was detected many times. V usage is TRBV7-8 and J usage is TRBJ1-6; 9 bases fit TRBD1. Trimming took 5 bases from V and 5 from J; bases not matched to a gene: 1. CDR1 and CDR2 from the germline V gene are SGHVS and FQNEAQ. There are 14 residues in the CDR3. In nucleotides, the CDR3 is TGTGCCAGCAGCCGGACAGGGGATAATTCACCCCTCCACTTT. Encoded protein: CASSRTGDNSPLHF.

The genes are TRBV5-1 and TRBJ2-2, with 9 bases matching TRBD1. The length of the CDR3 is 17 residues. V lost 1 base, J lost 5 bases, and 9 bases stayed unmatched. In germline, CDR1 is SGHRS, CDR2 YFSETQ. In DNA, the CDR3 is TGCGCCAGCAGCTTGTTTTTCGGGACAGGGCGGACCGGGGAGCTGTTTTTT. It translates to CASSLFFGTGRTGELFF.

The chain is built from TRBV10-3 and TRBJ2-2; TRBD1 matches at 11 bases. The CDR3 consists of 15 residues. The germline V gene encodes CDR1 ENHRY and CDR2 SYGVKD. The ends lost 7 bases at V and 5 bases at J; junction bases unmatched: 6. The CDR3 reads CAIKVGTGGTGELFF. In DNA, the CDR3 is TGTGCCATCAAGGTCGGGACAGGGGGGACCGGGGAGCTGTTTTTT.

This clonotype has more than one count but fewer than ten. The chain uses TRBV6-1 and TRBJ1-2; D might be TRBD1 (6 bases). Trimming took 4 bases from V and 4 from J, leaving 13 bases between them. The CDR3 sequence is 14 residues long. Germline CDR1 and CDR2: MNHNS and SASEGT. The CDR3 bases are TGTGCCAGCAGTGGGGTCGGGGGCGCCTATGGCTACACCTTC. Its translation: CASSGVGGAYGYTF.

V usage is TRBV20-1 and J usage is TRBJ2-7, with D perhaps assigned TRBD1 or TRBD2 (7 bases each). The CDR3 covers 12 residues. Per germline, CDR1 DFQATT and CDR2 SNEGSKA (reference sequence). V was pared by 5 bases and J by 9 bases, with 17 bases between. CDR3 in amino acids: CSAPGEGAGQYF. The CDR3 DNA follows: TGCAGTGCTCCAGGGGAGGGGGCAGGGCAGTACTTC.

The chain employs TRBV24-1 and TRBJ2-2; either TRBD1 or TRBD2 may fit D (5 bases each). Trimming took off 0 bases at V and 7 bases at J, with 11 bases between the two ends. The CDR3 is 15 amino acids. Looked up from germline, CDR1 is KGHDR and CDR2 is SFDVKD. CDR3 nucleotides: TGTGCCACCAGTGATTTGCACGGGACCGGCGGGGAGCTGTTTTTT. Translating it yields CATSDLHGTGGELFF.

The chain employs TRBV27 and TRBJ2-7; D is perhaps TRBD2 (5 bases). Germline loops: CDR1 MNHEY, CDR2 SMNVEV (reference sequence). This CDR3 contains 12 residues. V shed 2 bases and J shed 9 bases, with 11 bases lying between them. The CDR3 DNA reads TGTGCCAGCAGTTTAAGCGGTACGGTGCAGTACTTC. It specifies CASSLSGTVQYF.

This clonotype came up a few times. The V call is TRBV29-1, the J call TRBJ1-2; D may be TRBD1 (6 bases). The V gene lost 4 bases and the J gene lost 6 bases, with 15 bases spanning the gap. This CDR3 region has 13 residues. Germline V CDR1 and CDR2: SQVTM, ANQGSEA. The CDR3 spells CSVAVQGTNGYTF. CDR3 nucleotides: TGCAGCGTTGCTGTACAGGGAACTAATGGCTACACCTTC.

Comments on this clonotype: Mismatch with germline at one junction end may stem from a read error. This chain uses TRBV19 with TRBJ1-2; possible D gene TRBD1, 6 bases. CDR3 length equals 11 residues. Germline V lookup: CDR1 LNHDA, CDR2 SQIVND (reference sequence). The CDR3 DNA follows: TGTGCCAGTGGAGACAGGAGACAGCCCCACTTC. Protein product: CASGDRRQPHF.